This record covers a single T cell receptor (beta chain). The data originate from a study of shared clonotypes between healthy human individuals. Study background: Per donor, three plates held CD4 naive cells, three held CD4 memory, two held CD8 naive and one held CD8 memory.

CDR3 length equals 15 residues. The germline V and J ends were trimmed by 0 bases and 5 bases, with 10 bases remaining between them. CDR1 is MGHDK and CDR2 is SYGVNS in the germline V gene. Some clones are missing from TCRdb's copy, which holds only in-frame ones; the method was immunoSEQ multiplex PCR. The sample has some 2,000,000 clones, nearly 97% seen once. V usage is TRBV25-1 and J usage is TRBJ2-2; no definite D call. Sequenced: naive CD4+ T cells sorted from blood. Subset specified: CD45RA+ positively selected. The receptor was isolated from a man younger than 35 in good health. CDR3 loop: CASSEYKVWTGELFF. The DNA of the CDR3 is TGTGCCAGCAGTGAATATAAGGTGTGGACCGGGGAGCTGTTTTTT.